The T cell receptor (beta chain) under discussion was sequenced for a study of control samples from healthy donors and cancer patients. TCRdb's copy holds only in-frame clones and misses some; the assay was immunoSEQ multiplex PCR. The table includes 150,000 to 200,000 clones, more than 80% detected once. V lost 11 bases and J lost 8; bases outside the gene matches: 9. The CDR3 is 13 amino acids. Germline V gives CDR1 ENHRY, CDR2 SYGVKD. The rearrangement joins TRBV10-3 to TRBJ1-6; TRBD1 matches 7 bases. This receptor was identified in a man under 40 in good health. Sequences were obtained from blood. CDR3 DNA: TGTGCCTCACAAGGGGGCAGGGATTCACCCCTCCACTTT. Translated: CASQGGRDSPLHF.